The 2 T cell receptor beta chains reported below all come from one sample, sequenced in a study of identical twins. TCRdb re-analysed the 5' RACE reads in MiXCR, keeping a single row per CDR3 protein. Altogether about 530,000 distinct CDR3 sequences are present, approximately 20% being singletons, with the ten largest covering around 0.47%. A further study also used this sample, focusing on yellow fever vaccine responses in identical twins.

Sequencing was performed on CD4+ T cells sorted from blood. These TCRs come from a woman between 18 and 29 years old in good health.

V gene TRBV6-6 combines with J gene TRBJ2-7; the D is unclear. V gave up 6 bases and J gave up 5 bases, with 14 bases separating them. Germline lookup yields CDR1 MNHNY and CDR2 SVGAGI (reference sequence). The CDR3 has 13 amino acids. CDR3 in amino acids: CASSSLGLNEQYF. The CDR3 DNA follows: TGTGCCAGCAGCTCATTAGGGCTCAACGAGCAGTACTTC.

At least ten counts were recorded for this clonotype. This rearrangement joins TRBV7-9 to TRBJ2-1; TRBD1 is a possible D gene (6 bases). V was shortened by 5 bases and J by 0 bases, with 11 bases between the two germline ends. The V gene's germline CDR1 is SEHNR and CDR2 FQNEAQ (reference sequence). CDR3 length: 15 residues. The CDR3 bases are TGTGCCAGCAGCGAAGGACAGACCTCCTACAATGAGCAGTTCTTC. Translating it yields CASSEGQTSYNEQFF.